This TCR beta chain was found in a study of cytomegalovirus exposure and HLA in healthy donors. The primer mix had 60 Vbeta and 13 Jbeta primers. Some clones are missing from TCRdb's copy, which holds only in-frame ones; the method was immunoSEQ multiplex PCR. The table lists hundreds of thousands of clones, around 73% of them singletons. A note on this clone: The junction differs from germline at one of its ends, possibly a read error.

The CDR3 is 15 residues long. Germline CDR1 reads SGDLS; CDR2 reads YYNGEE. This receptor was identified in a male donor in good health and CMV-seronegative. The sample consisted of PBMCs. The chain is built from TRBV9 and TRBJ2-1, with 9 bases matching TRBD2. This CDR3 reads CASSDSGLAYNEQFF. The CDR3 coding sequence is TGTGCCAGCAGCGATTCGGGACTAGCCTATAATGAGCAGTTCTTC.